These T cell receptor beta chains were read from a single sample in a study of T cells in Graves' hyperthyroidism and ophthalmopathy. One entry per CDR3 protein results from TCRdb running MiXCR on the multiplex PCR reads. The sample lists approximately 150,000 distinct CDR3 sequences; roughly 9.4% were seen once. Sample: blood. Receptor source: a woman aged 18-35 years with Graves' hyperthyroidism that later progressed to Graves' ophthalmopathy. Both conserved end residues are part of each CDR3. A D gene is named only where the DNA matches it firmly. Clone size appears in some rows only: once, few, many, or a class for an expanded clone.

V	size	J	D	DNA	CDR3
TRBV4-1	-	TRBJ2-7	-	TGCGCCAGCGCCAAGGGGAAAGCGTATAGCTCCTACGAGCAGTACTTC	CASAKGKAYSSYEQYF
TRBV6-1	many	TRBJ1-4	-	TGTGCCAGCTCGAGGGACGAAAAACTGTTTTTT	CASSRDEKLFF
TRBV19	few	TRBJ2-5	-	TGTGCCAGTAGTATAGCGGGGGCAAAAGAGACCCAGTACTTC	CASSIAGAKETQYF
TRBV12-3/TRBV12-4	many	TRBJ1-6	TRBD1	TGTGCCAGCAGTTTAGGGCAGGGGGGGGATTCACCCCTCCACTTT	CASSLGQGGDSPLHF
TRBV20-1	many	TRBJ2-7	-	TGCAGTGCTAGAGATGGGGCAGCTAGCTCCTACGAGCAGTACTTC	CSARDGAASSYEQYF
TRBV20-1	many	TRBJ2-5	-	TGCAGTGCTCAGTTCCTCCAAGAGACCCAGTACTTC	CSAQFLQETQYF
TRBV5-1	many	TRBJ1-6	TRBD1	TGCGCCAGCAGCTCACAGGGGTCGTCACCCCTCCACTTT	CASSSQGSSPLHF
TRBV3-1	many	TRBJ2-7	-	TGTGCCAGCAGCCAAGATTTGAGGACCTACGAGCAGTACTTC	CASSQDLRTYEQYF
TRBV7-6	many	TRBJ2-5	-	TGTGCCAGCAGCTTATCGGAAGAGACCCAGTACTTC	CASSLSEETQYF
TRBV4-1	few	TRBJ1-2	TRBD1	TGCGCCAGCAGCCAGGACTGGACAGGGGATGGCTACACCTTC	CASSQDWTGDGYTF
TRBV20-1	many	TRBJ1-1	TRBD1	TGCAGTGCTAGGTTCACAGGGGCGAACACTGAAGCTTTCTTT	CSARFTGANTEAFF
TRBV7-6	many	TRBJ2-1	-	TGTGCCAGCAGCGCCCCAGGGGGGGATGAGCAGTTCTTC	CASSAPGGDEQFF
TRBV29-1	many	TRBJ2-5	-	TGCAGCGTTGCGCGGGGACCGCGAGAGACCCAGTACTTC	CSVARGPRETQYF
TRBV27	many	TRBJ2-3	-	TGTGCCAGCAGTTTAAGAGCGGACGGCCCAAGCACAGATACGCAGTATTTT	CASSLRADGPSTDTQYF
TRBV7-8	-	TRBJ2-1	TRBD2	TGTGCCAGCAGCTTGGAGTTGGGACTAGCGGGGGCGGGGGGTGAGCAGTTCTTC	CASSLELGLAGAGGEQFF
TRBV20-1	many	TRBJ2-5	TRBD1	TGCAGTGCTAAACCGCGACAGGGGGCTGAGACCCAGTACTTC	CSAKPRQGAETQYF
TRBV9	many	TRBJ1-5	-	TGTGCCAGCAGCGTAGATGCCTATAGCAATCAGCCCCAGCATTTT	CASSVDAYSNQPQHF
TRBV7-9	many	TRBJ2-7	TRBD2	TGTGCCAGCAGCTCCAGGACTAGCCCGAGCTCCTACGAGCAGTACTTC	CASSSRTSPSSYEQYF
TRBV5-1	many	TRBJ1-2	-	TGCGCCAGCAGCTTGACGGGAAAGCCTAACTATGGCTACACCTTC	CASSLTGKPNYGYTF
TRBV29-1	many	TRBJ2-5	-	TGCAGCGTGTTGGACAACCAAGAGACCCAGTACTTC	CSVLDNQETQYF
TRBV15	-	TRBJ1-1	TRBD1	TGTGCCACCAGCAGCCAGGGGGCGGACACTGAAGCTTTCTTT	CATSSQGADTEAFF
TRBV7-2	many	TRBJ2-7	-	TGTGCCAGCAGCTTAGGGCCCTCCAGCTCCTACGAGCAGTACTTC	CASSLGPSSSYEQYF
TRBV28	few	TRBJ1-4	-	TGTGCCAGCAGAGGAGGGTCCTGGCGGCTTAATGAAAAACTGTTTTTT	CASRGGSWRLNEKLFF
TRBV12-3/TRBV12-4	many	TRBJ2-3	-	TGTGCCAGCAGTTTTGGAGATACGCAGTATTTT	CASSFGDTQYF
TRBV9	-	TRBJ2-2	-	TGTGCCAGCAGCGTAGCACCCGGGAGTAACACCGGGGAGCTGTTTTTT	CASSVAPGSNTGELFF